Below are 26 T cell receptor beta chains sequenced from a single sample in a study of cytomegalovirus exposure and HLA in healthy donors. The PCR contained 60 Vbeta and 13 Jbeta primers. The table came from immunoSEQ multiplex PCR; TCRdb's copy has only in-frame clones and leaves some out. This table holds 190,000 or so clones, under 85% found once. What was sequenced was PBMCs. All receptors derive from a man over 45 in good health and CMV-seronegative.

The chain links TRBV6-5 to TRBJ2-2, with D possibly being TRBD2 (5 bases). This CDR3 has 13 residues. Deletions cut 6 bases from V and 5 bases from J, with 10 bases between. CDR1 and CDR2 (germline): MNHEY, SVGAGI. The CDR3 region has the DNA TGTGCCAGCAGAGCAGGACTGACCGGGGAGCTGTTTTTT. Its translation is CASRAGLTGELFF.

For the CDR3, the DNA is TGTGCCAGCAGCGTAACAGGGGCCACCGGGGAGCTGTTTTTT. This sequence encodes CASSVTGATGELFF. V is TRBV9 and J is TRBJ2-2, with TRBD1 identical over 7 bases. The CDR3 totals 14 residues. The trim removed 1 base at V and 4 bases at J, leaving 1 base unmatched. CDR1 is SGDLS and CDR2 is YYNGEE in the germline V gene.

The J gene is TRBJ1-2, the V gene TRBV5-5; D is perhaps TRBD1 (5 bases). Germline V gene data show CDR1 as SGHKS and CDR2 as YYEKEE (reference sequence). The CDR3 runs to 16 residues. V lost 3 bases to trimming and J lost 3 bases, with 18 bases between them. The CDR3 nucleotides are TGTGCCAGCAGCTGGGGGACGGGACTCGAGGACTATGGCTACACCTTC. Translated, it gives CASSWGTGLEDYGYTF.

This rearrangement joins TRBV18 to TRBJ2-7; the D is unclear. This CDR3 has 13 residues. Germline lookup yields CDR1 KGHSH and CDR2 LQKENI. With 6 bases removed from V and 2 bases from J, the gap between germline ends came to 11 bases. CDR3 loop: CASSQVEAYEQYF. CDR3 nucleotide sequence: TGTGCCAGCTCCCAAGTAGAGGCCTACGAGCAGTACTTC.

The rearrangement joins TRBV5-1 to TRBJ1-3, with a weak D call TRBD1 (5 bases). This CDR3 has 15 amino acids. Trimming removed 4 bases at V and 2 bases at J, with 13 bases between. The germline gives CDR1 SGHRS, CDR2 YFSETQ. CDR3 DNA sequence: TGCGCCAGCAGCGTGGGGGGGGAACCTGGAAACACCATATATTTT. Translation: CASSVGGEPGNTIYF. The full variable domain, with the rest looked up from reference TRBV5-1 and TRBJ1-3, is KAGVTQTPRYLIKTRGQQVTLSCSPISGHRSVSWYQQTPGQGLQFLFEYFSETQRNKGNFPGRFSGRQFSNSRSEMNVSTLELGDSALYLCASSVGGEPGNTIYFGEGSWLTVV.

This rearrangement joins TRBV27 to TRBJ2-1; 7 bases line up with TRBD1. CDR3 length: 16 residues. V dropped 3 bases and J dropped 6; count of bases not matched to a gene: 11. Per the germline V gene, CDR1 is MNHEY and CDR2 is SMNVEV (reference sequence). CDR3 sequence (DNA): TGTGCCAGCAGTTTCCCCAGGAAGGGGGCAGGCAATGAGCAGTTCTTC. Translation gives CASSFPRKGAGNEQFF.

In DNA form, the CDR3 reads TGTGCCAGCAGTGGACAGGACGATCAGCCCCAGCATTTT. This codes for CASSGQDDQPQHF. The V and J genes are TRBV2 and TRBJ1-5, with D possibly TRBD1 on 6 matching bases. Germline CDR1 is SNHLY and CDR2 is FYNNEI. The ends were cut back, 4 bases at V and 5 bases at J, with 9 bases in the middle. This CDR3 region has 13 residues.

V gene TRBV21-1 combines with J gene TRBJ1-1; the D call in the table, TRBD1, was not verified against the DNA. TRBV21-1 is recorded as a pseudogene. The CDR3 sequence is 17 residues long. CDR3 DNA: TGTGCCAGCATCCAAGCGGGACAAGTCTCCATGAACACTGAAGCTTTCTTT. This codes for CASIQAGQVSMNTEAFF.

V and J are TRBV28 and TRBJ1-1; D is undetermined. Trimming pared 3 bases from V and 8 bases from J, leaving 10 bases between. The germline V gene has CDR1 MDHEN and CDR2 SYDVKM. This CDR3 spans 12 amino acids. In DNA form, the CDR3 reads TGTGCCAGCAGTTTTGGACTCCCCGAAGCTTTCTTT. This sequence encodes CASSFGLPEAFF.

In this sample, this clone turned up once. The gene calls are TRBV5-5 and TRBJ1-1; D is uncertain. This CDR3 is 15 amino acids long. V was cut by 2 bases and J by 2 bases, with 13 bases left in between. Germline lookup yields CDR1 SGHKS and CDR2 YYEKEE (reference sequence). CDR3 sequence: CASSFVADLNTEAFF. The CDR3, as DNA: TGTGCCAGCAGCTTCGTGGCAGATCTTAACACTGAAGCTTTCTTT.

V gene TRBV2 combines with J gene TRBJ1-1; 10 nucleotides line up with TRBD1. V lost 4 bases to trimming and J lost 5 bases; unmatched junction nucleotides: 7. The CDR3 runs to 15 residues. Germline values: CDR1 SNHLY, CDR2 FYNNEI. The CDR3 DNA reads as TGTGCCAGCAGTGCCGATGACAGGGGGCGTACTGAAGCTTTCTTT. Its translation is CASSADDRGRTEAFF.

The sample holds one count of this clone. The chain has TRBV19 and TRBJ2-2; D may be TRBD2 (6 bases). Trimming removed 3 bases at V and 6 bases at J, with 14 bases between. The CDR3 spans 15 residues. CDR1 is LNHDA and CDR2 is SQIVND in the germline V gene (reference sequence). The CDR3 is CASSIDGRWAGELFF. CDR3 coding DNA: TGTGCCAGTAGTATTGACGGGAGATGGGCCGGGGAGCTGTTTTTT.

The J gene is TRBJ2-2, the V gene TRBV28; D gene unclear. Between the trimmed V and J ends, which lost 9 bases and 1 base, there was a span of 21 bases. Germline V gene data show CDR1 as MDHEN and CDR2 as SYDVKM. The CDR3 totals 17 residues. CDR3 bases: TGTGCCAGTTCACCAGCTTTAGGCGGTTGGAACACCGGGGAGCTGTTTTTT. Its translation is CASSPALGGWNTGELFF.

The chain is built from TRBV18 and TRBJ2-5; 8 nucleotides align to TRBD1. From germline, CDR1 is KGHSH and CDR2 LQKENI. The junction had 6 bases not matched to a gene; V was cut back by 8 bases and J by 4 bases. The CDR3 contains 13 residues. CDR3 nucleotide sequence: TGTGCCAGCGGCAGGGGGCGCACAGAGACCCAGTACTTC. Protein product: CASGRGRTETQYF.

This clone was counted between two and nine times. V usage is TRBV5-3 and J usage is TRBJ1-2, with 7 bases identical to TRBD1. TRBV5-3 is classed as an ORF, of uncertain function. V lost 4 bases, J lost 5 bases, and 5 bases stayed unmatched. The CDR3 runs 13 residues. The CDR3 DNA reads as TGTGCCAGAAGCCCGGGACAGCAATATGGCTACACCTTC. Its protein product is CARSPGQQYGYTF.

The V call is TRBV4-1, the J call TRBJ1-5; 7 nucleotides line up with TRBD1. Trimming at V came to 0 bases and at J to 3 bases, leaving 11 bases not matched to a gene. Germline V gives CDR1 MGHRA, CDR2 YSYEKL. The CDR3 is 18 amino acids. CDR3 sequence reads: CASSQDRQGVSLNQPQHF. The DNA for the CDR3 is TGCGCCAGCAGCCAAGATCGACAGGGAGTATCTCTCAATCAGCCCCAGCATTTT.

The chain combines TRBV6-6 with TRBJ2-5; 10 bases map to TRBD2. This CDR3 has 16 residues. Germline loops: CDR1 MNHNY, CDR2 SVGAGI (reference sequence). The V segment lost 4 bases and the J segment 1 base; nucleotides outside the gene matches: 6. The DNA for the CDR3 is TGTGCCAGCAGTTCGTCTAGCGGGGGCCTCCAAGAGACCCAGTACTTC. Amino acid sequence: CASSSSSGGLQETQYF.

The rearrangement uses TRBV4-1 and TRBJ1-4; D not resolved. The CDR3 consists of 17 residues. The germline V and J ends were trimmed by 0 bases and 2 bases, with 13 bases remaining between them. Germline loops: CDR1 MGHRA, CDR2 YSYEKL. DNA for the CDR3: TGCGCCAGCAGCCAAGATCTAAGTGGTCATACTAATGAAAAACTGTTTTTT. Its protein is CASSQDLSGHTNEKLFF.

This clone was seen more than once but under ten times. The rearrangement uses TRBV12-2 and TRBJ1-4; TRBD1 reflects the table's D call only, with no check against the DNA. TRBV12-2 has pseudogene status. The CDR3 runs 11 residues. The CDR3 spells CASRKQGKLFF. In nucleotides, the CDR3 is TGTGCAAGTCGCAAGCAGGGAAAACTGTTTTTT.

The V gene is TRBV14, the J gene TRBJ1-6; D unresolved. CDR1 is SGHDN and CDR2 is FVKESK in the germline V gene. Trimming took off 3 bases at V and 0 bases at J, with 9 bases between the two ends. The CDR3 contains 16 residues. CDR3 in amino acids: CASSQAGNSYNSPLHF. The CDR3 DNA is TGTGCCAGCAGCCAGGCGGGAAACTCCTATAATTCACCCCTCCACTTT. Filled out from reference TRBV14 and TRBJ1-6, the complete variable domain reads EAGVTQFPSHSVIEKGQTVTLRCDPISGHDNLYWYRRVMGKEIKFLLHFVKESKQDESGMPNNRFLAERTGGTYSTLKVQPAELEDSGVYFCASSQAGNSYNSPLHFGNGTRLTVT.

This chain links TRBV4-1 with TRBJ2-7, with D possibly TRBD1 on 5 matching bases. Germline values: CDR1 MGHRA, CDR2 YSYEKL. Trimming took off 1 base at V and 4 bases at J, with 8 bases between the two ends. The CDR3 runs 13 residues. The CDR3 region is CASSQVGVYEQYF. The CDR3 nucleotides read TGCGCCAGCAGCCAAGTAGGGGTTTACGAGCAGTACTTC.

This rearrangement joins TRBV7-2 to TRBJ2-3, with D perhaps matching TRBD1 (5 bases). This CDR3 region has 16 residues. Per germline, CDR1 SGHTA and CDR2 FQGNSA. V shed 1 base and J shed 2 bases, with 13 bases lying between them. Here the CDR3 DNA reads TGTGCCAGCAGCTTAGTTCAGGGTATCGACACAGATACGCAGTATTTT. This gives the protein CASSLVQGIDTDTQYF.

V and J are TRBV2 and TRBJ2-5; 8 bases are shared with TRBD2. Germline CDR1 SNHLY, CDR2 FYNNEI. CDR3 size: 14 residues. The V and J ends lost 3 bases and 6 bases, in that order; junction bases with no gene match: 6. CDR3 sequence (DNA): TGTGCCAGCAGTGACAGGACTAGCATAAAGACCCAGTACTTC. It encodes CASSDRTSIKTQYF.

CDR3: CASSLRGGQETQYF. The CDR3 DNA follows: TGTGCCAGCAGTTTGCGGGGGGGACAAGAGACCCAGTACTTC. This chain connects TRBV27 to TRBJ2-5; 9 bases are shared with TRBD2. CDR1 is MNHEY and CDR2 is SMNVEV in the germline V gene (reference sequence). The CDR3 totals 14 residues. The trim removed 3 bases at V and 2 bases at J, leaving 1 base unmatched.

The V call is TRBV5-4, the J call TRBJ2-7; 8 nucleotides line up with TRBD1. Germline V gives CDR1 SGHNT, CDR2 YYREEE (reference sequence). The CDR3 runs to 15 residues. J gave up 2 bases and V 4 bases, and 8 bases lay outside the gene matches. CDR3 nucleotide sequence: TGTGCCAGCAGCCCGCCGGGACAGGTCGCCTACGAGCAGTACTTC. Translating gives CASSPPGQVAYEQYF. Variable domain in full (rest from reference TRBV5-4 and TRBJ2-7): ETGVTQSPTHLIKTRGQQVTLRCSSQSGHNTVSWYQQALGQGPQFIFQYYREEENGRGNFPPRFSGLQFPNYSSELNVNALELDDSALYLCASSPPGQVAYEQYFGPGTRLTVT.

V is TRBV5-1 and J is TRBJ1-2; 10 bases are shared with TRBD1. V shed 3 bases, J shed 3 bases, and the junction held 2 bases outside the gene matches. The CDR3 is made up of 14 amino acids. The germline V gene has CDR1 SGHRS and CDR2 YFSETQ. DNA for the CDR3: TGCGCCAGCAGCTCTGGACAGGGGGACTATGGCTACACCTTC. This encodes CASSSGQGDYGYTF.